This T cell receptor beta chain was sequenced in a study of T cell repertoires in cytomegalovirus infection. In the study overall: Indications came from public TCR beta signatures; they pointed to CMV infection and to a matching HLA type.

From the reads, TCRdb called clonotypes with MiXCR, one entry per CDR3 protein. Of 150,000 to 200,000 distinct CDR3 sequences listed, about 30% are singletons. This clonotype appeared many times. The sequence was obtained from a human donor in good health (CMV status not recorded). Some clones in this sample may be carry-over from other donors' samples. Sequenced: PBMCs.

The CDR3: CASSSRTGNSANEQFF. In DNA, the CDR3 is TGTGCCAGCAGCTCTAGGACAGGGAATAGTGCGAATGAGCAGTTCTTC. This sequence joins TRBV7-8 and TRBJ2-1, with 8 bases fitting TRBD1. The germline gives CDR1 SGHVS, CDR2 FQNEAQ. The CDR3 covers 16 residues. Losses at the gene ends were 4 bases for V and 7 bases for J; bases not matched to a gene: 12.